The rows below give T cell receptor beta chains drawn from one sample of a study of blood T cell repertoires in COVID-19. Repertoires were generated with immunoSEQ multiplex PCR, while TCRdb's copy carries only in-frame clones and drops some. The table shows roughly 200,000 clones, with 84% occurring only once. The sample consisted of peripheral blood. The receptors were sampled from a man aged 45 to 65 with active or convalescent COVID-19. CDR3s leave out the opening cysteine and the closing phenylalanine or tryptophan.

v_call | cdr3_length | cdr3_aa
TRBV11-1 | 11 | ASSLGAFAEAF
TRBV7-8 | 13 | ASSLGAGGGNTIY
TRBV3-1/TRBV3-2 | 12 | ASSQEDRGGEAF
TRBV5-4 | 17 | ASSLDRTSGGAGTDTQY
TRBV2 | 13 | ASRGQGVGANVLT
TRBV5-1 | 10 | ASSLSSDTQY
TRBV2 | 11 | ASVSGGDYEQY
TRBV10-3 | 11 | AISELGRGELF
TRBV6-2/TRBV6-3 | 10 | ASSNSGNEQF
TRBV6-5 | 10 | ASSLFQETQY
TRBV9 | 13 | ASSVEGVWDTEAF